This passage covers 2 T cell receptor beta chains from one sample sequenced in a study of metastatic and nonmetastatic thyroid tumors. TCRdb called clones again from the PCR reads with MiXCR. The profile shows over 30,000 clones, approximately 7% of them singletons. All patients were treatment-naive before thyroid surgery. Sequencing input: blood. The origin of the receptors is a female donor with papillary thyroid cancer or a benign thyroid nodule (not recorded which). Some clones in this sample may be carry-over from other donors' samples.

Many counts were recorded for this clone. This chain connects TRBV2 to TRBJ2-1; D gene unclear. CDR1 is SNHLY, CDR2 FYNNEI, per germline. There are 14 residues in the CDR3. The V and J ends lost 8 bases and 6 bases respectively, with 17 bases between them. CDR3 bases: TGTGCCAGCCGTGGAGAAAGGACGCGCAATGAGCAGTTCTTC. Translation gives CASRGERTRNEQFF.

This clone was detected ten times or more. V usage is TRBV28 and J usage is TRBJ1-2, with D perhaps TRBD1 (6 bases). The germline gives CDR1 MDHEN, CDR2 SYDVKM. Trimming removed 8 bases from V and 8 bases from J, with 18 bases in between. The CDR3 runs to 13 residues. CDR3 sequence reads: CASVLGTGSGYTF. The CDR3 DNA reads as TGTGCCAGCGTCCTTGGAACAGGGAGCGGCTACACCTTC.